This section outlines one T cell receptor beta chain sequence together with its context. The entry originates in a study of multiple sclerosis patients with progressive multifocal leukoencephalopathy. Time point reported: before natalizumab initiation. Germline CDR1 KGHSH, CDR2 LQKENI. This CDR3 has 14 amino acids. With 2 bases removed from V and 0 bases from J, the gap between germline ends came to 8 bases. Every PCR reaction included synthetic inline CDR3 controls for all V-J pairings. Produced via immunoSEQ multiplex PCR; TCRdb's table is partial and in-frame only. The sample lists some 30,000 clones, 89% seen once, with roughly 1.5% in the top ten.

Input material: PBMCs. The receptor's source is a human donor with multiple sclerosis. The J gene is TRBJ2-7, the V gene TRBV18; no clear D gene. CDR3 DNA sequence: TGTGCCAGCTCACCAGGGTTAGTCTCCTACGAGCAGTACTTC. It yields the protein CASSPGLVSYEQYF.